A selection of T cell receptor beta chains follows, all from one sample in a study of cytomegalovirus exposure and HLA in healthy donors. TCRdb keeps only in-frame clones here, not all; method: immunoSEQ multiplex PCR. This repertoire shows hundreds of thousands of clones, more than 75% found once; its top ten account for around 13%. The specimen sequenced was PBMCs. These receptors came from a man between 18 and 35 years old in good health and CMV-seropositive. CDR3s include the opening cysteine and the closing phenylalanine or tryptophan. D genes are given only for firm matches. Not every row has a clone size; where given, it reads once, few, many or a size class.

CDR3 protein: CASEQGNQYNEQFF
CDR3 DNA: TGTGCCAGCGAACAGGGAAACCAATACAATGAGCAGTTCTTC
J gene: TRBJ2-1
clone size: -
D gene: -
V gene: TRBV2

CDR3 protein: CASSAGGEQYF
CDR3 DNA: TGCGCCAGCAGTGCAGGAGGCGAGCAGTACTTC
J gene: TRBJ2-7
clone size: -
D gene: -
V gene: TRBV10-2

CDR3 protein: CASSFMGGYEQYF
CDR3 DNA: TGTGCCAGCAGCTTCATGGGGGGCTACGAGCAGTACTTC
J gene: TRBJ2-7
clone size: -
D gene: -
V gene: TRBV11-1

CDR3 protein: CASSTKGGTEQYF
CDR3 DNA: TGTGCCAGCAGCACTAAAGGGGGAACCGAGCAGTACTTC
J gene: TRBJ2-7
clone size: -
D gene: -
V gene: TRBV5-4

CDR3 protein: CASTGVAGYTF
CDR3 DNA: TGTGCCAGTACAGGGGTTGCTGGCTACACCTTC
J gene: TRBJ1-2
clone size: -
D gene: TRBD1
V gene: TRBV6-1

CDR3 protein: CASSPRDTTYEQYF
CDR3 DNA: TGTGCCAGCAGCCCCCGGGACACGACATACGAGCAGTACTTC
J gene: TRBJ2-7
clone size: -
D gene: -
V gene: TRBV7-6

CDR3 protein: CASSYRDRGFEQYF
CDR3 DNA: TGTGCCAGCAGCTACCGGGACAGGGGTTTCGAGCAGTACTTC
J gene: TRBJ2-7
clone size: -
D gene: TRBD1
V gene: TRBV7-2

CDR3 protein: CASSLGTGGAFF
CDR3 DNA: TGCGCCAGCAGCTTGGGGACAGGAGGGGCTTTCTTT
J gene: TRBJ1-1
clone size: -
D gene: TRBD1
V gene: TRBV5-1

CDR3 protein: CASSSRQGAYNEQFF
CDR3 DNA: TGTGCCAGCAGCTCGAGACAGGGGGCCTACAATGAGCAGTTCTTC
J gene: TRBJ2-1
clone size: -
D gene: TRBD1
V gene: TRBV7-9

CDR3 protein: CASSLSVSNPGGYGYTF
CDR3 DNA: TGCGCCAGCAGCTTGTCAGTCAGTAACCCAGGTGGCTATGGCTACACCTTC
J gene: TRBJ1-2
clone size: once
D gene: -
V gene: TRBV5-1

CDR3 protein: CASSPLGETGELFF
CDR3 DNA: TGTGCCAGCTCACCACTTGGGGAAACCGGGGAGCTGTTTTTT
J gene: TRBJ2-2
clone size: -
D gene: -
V gene: TRBV18

CDR3 protein: CASSQEARGVYGYTF
CDR3 DNA: TGCGCCAGCAGCCAAGAGGCCAGGGGAGTCTATGGCTACACCTTC
J gene: TRBJ1-2
clone size: -
D gene: -
V gene: TRBV4-1

CDR3 protein: CSVGRLAGGETQYF
CDR3 DNA: TGCAGCGTTGGCCGACTAGCGGGAGGCGAGACCCAGTACTTC
J gene: TRBJ2-5
clone size: -
D gene: TRBD2
V gene: TRBV29-1

CDR3 protein: CASSADSTYEQYF
CDR3 DNA: TGTGCCAGCTCTGCAGATTCAACCTACGAGCAGTACTTC
J gene: TRBJ2-7
clone size: -
D gene: -
V gene: TRBV28

CDR3 protein: CASRWQSSYNEQFF
CDR3 DNA: TGTGCCAGCAGATGGCAGAGCTCCTACAATGAGCAGTTCTTC
J gene: TRBJ2-1
clone size: -
D gene: -
V gene: TRBV27

CDR3 protein: CASSQLPQGLYGYTF
CDR3 DNA: TGCGCCAGCAGCCAGCTCCCACAGGGGCTCTATGGCTACACCTTC
J gene: TRBJ1-2
clone size: -
D gene: TRBD1
V gene: TRBV4-1

CDR3 protein: CASSPPSYRAGPQHF
CDR3 DNA: TGTGCCAGCTCACCACCATCATACAGGGCAGGGCCCCAGCATTTT
J gene: TRBJ1-5
clone size: -
D gene: -
V gene: TRBV18

CDR3 protein: CASRPGLANTGELFF
CDR3 DNA: TGTGCCAGCAGGCCCGGACTAGCGAACACCGGGGAGCTGTTTTTT
J gene: TRBJ2-2
clone size: -
D gene: TRBD2
V gene: TRBV28

CDR3 protein: CASSGALATNEKLFF
CDR3 DNA: TGTGCCAGCAGCGGGGCGCTTGCAACTAATGAAAAACTGTTTTTT
J gene: TRBJ1-4
clone size: -
D gene: -
V gene: TRBV6-1

CDR3 protein: CASSRRQANTGELFF
CDR3 DNA: TGTGCCAGCAGCCGACGACAGGCGAACACCGGGGAGCTGTTTTTT
J gene: TRBJ2-2
clone size: -
D gene: -
V gene: TRBV7-9

CDR3 protein: CASSLPSGRAGDTQYF
CDR3 DNA: TGTGCCAGCAGTTTACCTAGCGGGAGGGCCGGGGATACGCAGTATTTT
J gene: TRBJ2-3
clone size: -
D gene: TRBD2
V gene: TRBV28

CDR3 protein: CASSRTGQFAEAFF
CDR3 DNA: TGTGCCAGCAGCAGAACGGGACAGTTCGCTGAAGCTTTCTTT
J gene: TRBJ1-1
clone size: -
D gene: TRBD1
V gene: TRBV7-8

CDR3 protein: CASSLWGGEQFF
CDR3 DNA: TGTGCCAGCAGTTTATGGGGAGGTGAGCAGTTCTTC
J gene: TRBJ2-1
clone size: -
D gene: -
V gene: TRBV28

CDR3 protein: CASSLWAGGGPYEQYF
CDR3 DNA: TGTGCCAGCAGTTTATGGGCGGGTGGGGGTCCCTACGAGCAGTACTTC
J gene: TRBJ2-7
clone size: -
D gene: -
V gene: TRBV27

CDR3 protein: CSVAGTGKRETQYF
CDR3 DNA: TGCAGCGTCGCCGGGACAGGGAAACGAGAGACCCAGTACTTC
J gene: TRBJ2-5
clone size: -
D gene: TRBD1
V gene: TRBV29-1

CDR3 protein: CASRTGGETQYF
CDR3 DNA: TGTGCCAGCAGGACAGGGGGAGAGACCCAGTACTTC
J gene: TRBJ2-5
clone size: -
D gene: TRBD1
V gene: TRBV6-5

CDR3 protein: CASSLVVAVSSYNEQFF
CDR3 DNA: TGTGCCAGCAGCTTAGTGGTCGCGGTTAGCTCCTACAATGAGCAGTTCTTC
J gene: TRBJ2-1
clone size: -
D gene: -
V gene: TRBV7-2

CDR3 protein: CASSDEGGKLFF
CDR3 DNA: TGTGCCAGCAGCGATGAGGGAGGAAAACTGTTTTTT
J gene: TRBJ1-4
clone size: few
D gene: -
V gene: TRBV9

CDR3 protein: CASSLRTSGNNEQFF
CDR3 DNA: TGTGCCAGCAGTTTAAGGACTAGCGGTAACAATGAGCAGTTCTTC
J gene: TRBJ2-1
clone size: -
D gene: TRBD2
V gene: TRBV27

CDR3 protein: CASRPTSENTGELFF
CDR3 DNA: TGTGCCAGCAGGCCGACTAGCGAGAACACCGGGGAGCTGTTTTTT
J gene: TRBJ2-2
clone size: -
D gene: TRBD2
V gene: TRBV28

CDR3 protein: CASSLDPGVFEQFF
CDR3 DNA: TGTGCCAGCAGCTTGGATCCGGGAGTCTTTGAGCAGTTCTTC
J gene: TRBJ2-1
clone size: -
D gene: -
V gene: TRBV5-4

CDR3 protein: CASSQPHGMNQPQHF
CDR3 DNA: TGCGCCAGCAGCCAACCCCATGGGATGAATCAGCCCCAGCATTTT
J gene: TRBJ1-5
clone size: -
D gene: -
V gene: TRBV4-1

CDR3 protein: CAGGLINQPQHF
CDR3 DNA: TGTGCCGGGGGACTGATCAATCAGCCCCAGCATTTT
J gene: TRBJ1-5
clone size: -
D gene: -
V gene: TRBV14

CDR3 protein: CASSLAGANVLTF
CDR3 DNA: TGCGCCAGCAGCTTGGCCGGGGCCAACGTCCTGACTTTC
J gene: TRBJ2-6
clone size: -
D gene: -
V gene: TRBV5-1

CDR3 protein: CASSQDPRNREKLFF
CDR3 DNA: TGCGCCAGCAGCCAGGATCCGCGGAATCGGGAAAAACTGTTTTTT
J gene: TRBJ1-4
clone size: -
D gene: -
V gene: TRBV4-1

CDR3 protein: CASRTITGWDTGELFF
CDR3 DNA: TGTGCCAGCAGAACGATCACAGGGTGGGACACCGGGGAGCTGTTTTTT
J gene: TRBJ2-2
clone size: -
D gene: -
V gene: TRBV28

CDR3 protein: CASSESLAGPYGYTF
CDR3 DNA: TGTGCCAGCAGTGAATCGCTCGCAGGCCCCTATGGCTACACCTTC
J gene: TRBJ1-2
clone size: once
D gene: -
V gene: TRBV6-1

CDR3 protein: CASTLGQGKNIQYF
CDR3 DNA: TGTGCCAGTACCCTGGGACAGGGGAAAAACATTCAGTACTTC
J gene: TRBJ2-4
clone size: -
D gene: TRBD1
V gene: TRBV19

CDR3 protein: CASSSGTGNSNEQFF
CDR3 DNA: TGTGCCAGCAGCTCCGGGACAGGTAACTCCAATGAGCAGTTCTTC
J gene: TRBJ2-1
clone size: -
D gene: TRBD1
V gene: TRBV6-1

CDR3 protein: CASSDPVAGGPYEQYF
CDR3 DNA: TGTGCCAGCAGTGACCCCGTAGCGGGTGGCCCCTACGAGCAGTACTTC
J gene: TRBJ2-7
clone size: -
D gene: TRBD2
V gene: TRBV6-1

CDR3 protein: CSVEGTSGSNNEQFF
CDR3 DNA: TGCAGCGTGGAAGGGACTAGCGGGAGTAACAATGAGCAGTTCTTC
J gene: TRBJ2-1
clone size: -
D gene: TRBD2
V gene: TRBV29-1

CDR3 protein: CASSLRPQGAEQFF
CDR3 DNA: TGCGCCAGCAGCTTGAGGCCACAGGGCGCTGAGCAGTTCTTC
J gene: TRBJ2-1
clone size: -
D gene: -
V gene: TRBV5-1

CDR3 protein: CASSQTLSRGNQPQHF
CDR3 DNA: TGCGCCAGCAGCCAAACGTTGTCCAGGGGCAATCAGCCCCAGCATTTT
J gene: TRBJ1-5
clone size: -
D gene: -
V gene: TRBV4-1

CDR3 protein: CASSLRTGGEQYF
CDR3 DNA: TGCGCCAGCAGCCTCCGGACAGGGGGCGAGCAGTACTTC
J gene: TRBJ2-7
clone size: few
D gene: TRBD1
V gene: TRBV5-1

CDR3 protein: CASTLSGSSYNEQFF
CDR3 DNA: TGTGCCAGTACCCTTAGCGGGAGTTCCTACAATGAGCAGTTCTTC
J gene: TRBJ2-1
clone size: -
D gene: TRBD2
V gene: TRBV19

CDR3 protein: CASSQDRGNEQFF
CDR3 DNA: TGTGCCAGCAGCCAAGATAGGGGCAATGAGCAGTTCTTC
J gene: TRBJ2-1
clone size: -
D gene: -
V gene: TRBV14

CDR3 protein: CASIHNPWGGTEAFF
CDR3 DNA: TGTGCCAGCATCCACAATCCCTGGGGGGGCACTGAAGCTTTCTTT
J gene: TRBJ1-1
clone size: -
D gene: -
V gene: TRBV6-1

CDR3 protein: CAWAQGGTNEKLFF
CDR3 DNA: TGTGCCTGGGCACAGGGTGGAACTAATGAAAAACTGTTTTTT
J gene: TRBJ1-4
clone size: -
D gene: -
V gene: TRBV30

CDR3 protein: CASSSLAGGNTGELFF
CDR3 DNA: TGTGCCAGCTCATCCTTAGCGGGAGGGAACACCGGGGAGCTGTTTTTT
J gene: TRBJ2-2
clone size: few
D gene: TRBD2
V gene: TRBV18

CDR3 protein: CASSDFYEQYF
CDR3 DNA: TGTGCCAGCAGTGATTTCTACGAGCAGTACTTC
J gene: TRBJ2-7
clone size: -
D gene: -
V gene: TRBV2

CDR3 protein: CASSVTEDTEAFF
CDR3 DNA: TGTGCCAGCAGCGTCACAGAGGACACTGAAGCTTTCTTT
J gene: TRBJ1-1
clone size: once
D gene: -
V gene: TRBV9

CDR3 protein: CASSRTMNEQFF
CDR3 DNA: TGCGCCAGCAGCCGAACGATGAATGAGCAGTTCTTC
J gene: TRBJ2-1
clone size: -
D gene: -
V gene: TRBV5-1